The 5 T cell receptor beta chains given below trace back to one sample, sequenced in a study of CD8 T cells in ankylosing spondylitis. In TCRdb, the 5' RACE reads were re-called with MiXCR into one record per CDR3 protein. The sample holds some 200,000 distinct CDR3 sequences, around 25% seen once. The specimen sequenced was blood, either unsorted or a sorted T cell fraction (not recorded which). The source is a male donor with ankylosing spondylitis or in good health (not recorded which).

This rearrangement joins TRBV20-1 to TRBJ1-2; D gene unclear. V shed 7 bases and J shed 7 bases, with 16 bases lying between them. This CDR3 comprises 12 residues. The germline gives CDR1 DFQATT, CDR2 SNEGSKA (reference sequence). CDR3 DNA sequence: TGCAGTGGGACCTCGGAGGATAGTGGCTACACCTTC. Translating it yields CSGTSEDSGYTF.

There are many counts of this clonotype. The V call is TRBV10-3, the J call TRBJ2-7; 13 bases are a match to TRBD2. CDR1 is ENHRY, CDR2 SYGVKD, per germline. This CDR3 region has 15 residues. Unmatched junction bases numbered 8, after V lost 6 bases and J lost 6 bases. The CDR3 nucleotides are TGTGCCATCAGCCAGGGACTAGCGGGGACGCGCGAGCAGTACTTC. This translates into CAISQGLAGTREQYF.

The rearrangement joins TRBV5-6 to TRBJ2-7; 9 bases are a match to TRBD1. The CDR3 covers 15 residues. Germline lookup yields CDR1 SGHDT and CDR2 YYEEEE. The junction had 6 bases not matched to a gene; V was cut back by 4 bases and J by 1 base. CDR3 sequence (DNA): TGTGCCAGCAGCATCCCCGGGACAGGGTCCTACGAGCAGTACTTC. The encoded protein is CASSIPGTGSYEQYF.

The gene calls are TRBV12-3 or TRBV12-4 and TRBJ1-2, with TRBD1 matching 8 bases. V was clipped by 5 bases and J by 14 bases; unmatched bases: 13. The CDR3 loop spans 13 amino acids. The CDR3 nucleotides read TGTGCCAGCAGTGGGACAGGTGGCCTAGACGCGACCTTC. It codes for CASSGTGGLDATF.

The sample holds many counts of this clonotype. This chain uses TRBV5-5 with TRBJ2-1; perhaps TRBD1 as D (5 bases). CDR1 and CDR2 (germline): SGHKS, YYEKEE (reference sequence). This CDR3 comprises 14 residues. V lost 0 bases to trimming and J lost 4 bases, with 8 bases between them. The CDR3: CASSLAGQYNEQFF. As DNA, the CDR3 is TGTGCCAGCAGCTTGGCTGGACAATACAATGAGCAGTTCTTC.